The following is a TCR beta chain sequence with its context. Its matching antigen is unknown. Triplicate sorting captured around 300,000 cells each from every CD8+ T cell subset. Cells that were CD45RO-CCR7+CD27+CD95- constituted naive CD8+ T cells. The data are from a study of CXCR3-negative and CXCR3-positive naive CD8 T cells. About the research overall: Roughly 1.5 +/- 0.3 million TRB reads came from each library, giving some 150 million in total. Broader study findings: Memory CD8+ cells had much lower diversity, and both naive subsets had comparably high diversity. For CXCR3-positive naive cells, TRB CDR3s were more hydrophobic than those of CXCR3-negative naive cells.

This CDR3 is built from 16 residues. CDR1 is LGHNA, CDR2 YSLEER, per germline. The TRB cDNA libraries were prepared by 5' RACE with UMI labels. Following a re-call of the 5' RACE reads, TCRdb has one entry per CDR3 protein and lacks DNA. The sample spans around 50,000 distinct CDR3 sequences; the ten largest clones claim roughly 0.6%. The sequence came from a human donor in good health. Some clones in this sample may be carry-over from other donors' samples. The specimen sequenced was naive CXCR3+ CD8+ T cells from blood. Described subset: CD45RO-CCR7+CD27+CD95- naive CD8+ T cells expressing CXCR3 (TNR3+). The chain carries TRBV4-3 and TRBJ2-3; TCRdb outputs TRBD2, but without DNA this stays unchecked. CDR3: CASSPGLAGGTDTQYF.